Each of the 14 T cell receptor beta chains below was sequenced from the same sample in a study of T cell repertoires in cytomegalovirus infection. From the reads, TCRdb called clonotypes with MiXCR, one entry per CDR3 protein. The table shows nearly 450,000 distinct CDR3 sequences, with approximately 31% occurring only once. The specimen was PBMCs. All receptors derive from a human donor in good health (CMV status not recorded). Some clones in this sample may be carry-over from other donors' samples.

This clonotype was detected a few times. This chain joins TRBV11-3 and TRBJ2-7; perhaps TRBD1 as D (6 bases). The CDR3 is made up of 12 amino acids. Trimming pared 4 bases from V and 9 bases from J, leaving 13 bases between. Germline lookup yields CDR1 SGHNT and CDR2 YENEEA. CDR3 nucleotide sequence: TGTGCCAGCAGCTCACAGGGCCTCGGGCAGTACTTC. Amino acids: CASSSQGLGQYF. The full variable domain, rest sourced from reference TRBV11-3 and TRBJ2-7, is EAGVVQSPRYKIIEKKQPVAFWCNPISGHNTLYWYLQNLGQGPELLIRYENEEAVDDSQLPKDRFSAERLKGVDSTLKIQPAELGDSAVYLCASSSQGLGQYFGPGTRLTVT.

Only a few counts were recorded for this clonotype. The chain employs TRBV20-1 and TRBJ2-1; TRBD1 aligns across 7 bases. Germline V gene data show CDR1 as DFQATT and CDR2 as SNEGSKA (reference sequence). CDR3 length equals 14 residues. V lost 2 bases and J lost 6; bases outside the gene matches: 7. CDR3 residues: CSARTRDRTNEQFF. The CDR3 DNA reads as TGCAGTGCTAGAACTAGGGACAGAACCAATGAGCAGTTCTTC.

This clonotype came up a few times. This chain links TRBV6-2 or TRBV6-3 with TRBJ2-6; D is uncertain. The CDR3 spans 15 residues. V lost 5 bases to trimming and J lost 0 bases, with 8 bases between them. Germline values: CDR1 MNHEY, CDR2 SVGEGT. The CDR3, as DNA: TGTGCCAGCAGTGCCAGTGGCTCTGGGGCCAACGTCCTGACTTTC. It encodes CASSASGSGANVLTF.

The chain recombines TRBV12-3 or TRBV12-4 with TRBJ2-7; 10 nucleotides align to TRBD2. This CDR3 contains 18 residues. J was trimmed by 7 bases and V by 4 bases; bases with no gene match: 19. CDR3 nucleotides: TGTGCCAGCAGTTCGCATTTCCGCGATAGCGGGGGGCAGGGTGAGCAGTACTTC. It codes for CASSSHFRDSGGQGEQYF.

The sample holds a few counts of this clonotype. The chain has TRBV6-6 and TRBJ2-6; D ambiguous. Germline CDR1 MNHNY, CDR2 SVGAGI (reference sequence). The CDR3 sequence is 14 residues long. The germline V and J ends were trimmed by 3 bases and 12 bases, with 15 bases remaining between them. The CDR3 region has the DNA TGTGCCAGCAGTTATTTCGGAAATATTGCCGTCCTGACTTTC. It encodes CASSYFGNIAVLTF.

The CDR3, as DNA: TGCGCCAGCAGCTCGACCAAAAACATTCAGTACTTC. Protein sequence: CASSSTKNIQYF. The chain is built from TRBV5-1 and TRBJ2-4; D uncertain. Trimming left V 3 bases short and J 2 bases short, with 3 bases between. The CDR3 spans 12 residues. Germline-derived CDR1 and CDR2 are SGHRS and YFSETQ.

Only one count was recorded for this clonotype. This sequence joins TRBV25-1 and TRBJ1-3; tentative D call: TRBD1 (5 bases). Germline V gene lookup returns CDR1 MGHDK and CDR2 SYGVNS. The CDR3 sequence is 15 residues long. The V gene lost 3 bases and the J gene lost 1 base, with 10 bases spanning the gap. This chain's CDR3 is CASSDNRQSGNTIYF. CDR3 nucleotides: TGTGCCAGCAGTGACAACCGACAGTCTGGAAACACCATATATTTT. Based on the CDR3 plus reference TRBV25-1 and TRBJ1-3, the full variable domain is EADIYQTPRYLVIGTGKKITLECSQTMGHDKMYWYQQDPGMELHLIHYSYGVNSTEKGDLSSESTVSRIRTEHFPLTLESARPSHTSQYLCASSDNRQSGNTIYFGEGSWLTVV.

The rearrangement uses TRBV2 and TRBJ1-1; D not resolved. V shed 10 bases and J shed 0 bases, with 15 bases lying between them. CDR3 length: 14 amino acids. CDR1 is SNHLY and CDR2 is FYNNEI in the germline V gene. CDR3 nucleotides: TGTGCCAACACACAACTTACCATGAACACTGAAGCTTTCTTT. Its protein is CANTQLTMNTEAFF. Looking up the rest from reference TRBV2 and TRBJ1-1 gives the full variable domain: EPEVTQTPSHQVTQMGQEVILRCVPISNHLYFYWYRQILGQKVEFLVSFYNNEISEKSEIFDDQFSVERPDGSNFTLKIRSTKLEDSAMYFCANTQLTMNTEAFFGQGTRLTVV.

The chain uses TRBV11-2 and TRBJ1-5, with TRBD1 as a possible D gene (5 bases). Between the trimmed V and J ends, which lost 4 bases and 4 bases, there was a span of 11 bases. Per germline, CDR1 SGHAT and CDR2 FQNNGV. The CDR3 covers 14 residues. CDR3 coding DNA: TGTGCCAGCAGCTGGGGACGGGAAAATCAGCCCCAGCATTTT. It yields the protein CASSWGRENQPQHF.

This clonotype was counted at least ten times. The V call is TRBV7-2, the J call TRBJ2-5; tentative D call: TRBD2 (5 bases). The length of the CDR3 is 13 residues. CDR1 and CDR2 from the germline V gene are SGHTA and FQGNSA. With 9 bases removed from V and 2 bases from J, the gap between germline ends came to 13 bases. DNA of the CDR3: TGTGCCAGTAGTTTCCGGGGTCAAGAGACCCAGTACTTC. Translation gives CASSFRGQETQYF. Supplemented by reference TRBV7-2 and TRBJ2-5, the full variable domain reads GAGVSQSPSNKVTEKGKDVELRCDPISGHTALYWYRQSLGQGLEFLIYFQGNSAPDKSGLPSDRFSAERTGGSVSTLTIQRTQQEDSAVYLCASSFRGQETQYFGPGTRLLVL.

This clonotype has more than one count but fewer than ten. This chain joins TRBV11-2 and TRBJ2-3, with 10 bases lining up with TRBD2. V lost 5 bases to trimming and J lost 2 bases; unmatched junction nucleotides: 13. Germline CDR1 SGHAT, CDR2 FQNNGV. The CDR3 loop spans 18 amino acids. CDR3 nucleotides: TGTGCCAGCAGCCCTAGCGGGGGCCCACGAAGGGCCACAGATACGCAGTATTTT. Protein product: CASSPSGGPRRATDTQYF.

This chain links TRBV4-1 with TRBJ1-2; D is ambiguous. Germline CDR1 reads MGHRA; CDR2 reads YSYEKL. The CDR3 consists of 14 residues. The V and J ends lost 0 bases and 3 bases respectively, with 8 bases between them. The CDR3 is CASSQDKWDYGYTF. The CDR3 DNA sequence: TGCGCCAGCAGCCAAGATAAATGGGACTATGGCTACACCTTC.

There are a few counts of this clonotype. This sequence joins TRBV6-2 or TRBV6-3 and TRBJ1-2, with TRBD1 matching 9 bases. V shed 2 bases and J 6 bases; nucleotides not matched to a gene: 7. The CDR3 totals 15 residues. The germline V gene has CDR1 MNHEY and CDR2 SVGEGT. The CDR3 nucleotides read TGTGCCAGCAGTTACCTGATTACAGGGGGCCATGGCTACACCTTC. Translation gives CASSYLITGGHGYTF.

This chain connects TRBV7-9 to TRBJ1-4; 8 nucleotides line up with TRBD1. The V gene's germline CDR1 is SEHNR and CDR2 FQNEAQ (reference sequence). CDR3 length equals 15 residues. V was clipped by 4 bases and J by 5 bases; unmatched bases: 6. DNA of the CDR3: TGTGCCAGCAGCTCCGGACAGGGTCGCAATGAAAAACTGTTTTTT. Its protein product is CASSSGQGRNEKLFF.